This TCR beta chain comes out of a study of blood T cell repertoires in COVID-19. Cohorts were determined from participant-reported clinical history. Germline assignment: CDR1 SQVTM and CDR2 ANQGSEA. The V gene lost 2 bases and the J gene lost 0 bases, with 7 bases spanning the gap. The length of the CDR3 is 13 residues. Assay: immunoSEQ multiplex PCR; the TCRdb copy retains only in-frame clones and omits some. The table shows about 320,000 clones, with less than 85% occurring only once. V is TRBV29-1 and J is TRBJ1-1, with D possibly TRBD1 on 5 matching bases. The receptor comes from a woman younger than 45 who had been exposed to COVID-19. Specimen: PBMCs or T cells enriched from blood (not recorded which). For the CDR3, the DNA is TGCAGCGTTGAAAGACAGCTGAACACTGAAGCTTTCTTT. Its translation is CSVERQLNTEAFF.